The sequence of this TCR beta chain was determined in a study of STAT5B mutations in CD4+ large granular lymphocyte leukemia. Using immunoSEQ multiplex PCR, the repertoire was profiled, and TCRdb retains in-frame clones only, with some absent. The sample has about 32,000 clones; around four fifths are singletons. CDR1 and CDR2 from the germline V gene are SQVTM and ANQGSEA. The CDR3 is made up of 15 amino acids. Germline trimming cut 5 bases from V and 5 bases from J; bases unmatched to any gene: 13. About this clone: What it binds is not known.

Study-level findings and limits: The CD4+ versus CD8+ T-LGLL clonality difference may reflect limited sample size. Main leukemic clonotypes were patient-specific, but about 26% appeared at low frequency elsewhere. Top patient clones used TRBV06 genes more often: 8/27 versus 2/35 in controls. Without putative leukemic clones, patient CD4-sorted repertoires remained more clonal than healthy CD4+ repertoires.

V gene TRBV29-1 combines with J gene TRBJ1-2, with 8 bases aligning to TRBD1. The TCR was taken from a human donor in good health. Sequencing was carried out using CD4+ T cells from blood buffy coats. The CDR3 loop reads CSVRTWDRRVYGYTF. The CDR3 DNA is TGCAGCGTTCGAACTTGGGACAGGAGAGTTTATGGCTACACCTTC.